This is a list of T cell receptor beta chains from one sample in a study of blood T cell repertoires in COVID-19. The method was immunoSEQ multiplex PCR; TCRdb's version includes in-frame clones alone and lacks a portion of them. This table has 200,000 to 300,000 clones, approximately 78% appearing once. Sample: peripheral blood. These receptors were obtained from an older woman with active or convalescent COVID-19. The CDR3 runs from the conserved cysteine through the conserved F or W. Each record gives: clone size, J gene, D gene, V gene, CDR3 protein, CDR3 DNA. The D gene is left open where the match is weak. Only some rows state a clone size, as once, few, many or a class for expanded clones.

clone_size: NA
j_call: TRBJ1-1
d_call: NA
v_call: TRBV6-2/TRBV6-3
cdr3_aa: CASSYGAYGDTEAFF
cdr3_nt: TGTGCCAGCAGTTACGGGGCCTATGGGGACACTGAAGCTTTCTTT

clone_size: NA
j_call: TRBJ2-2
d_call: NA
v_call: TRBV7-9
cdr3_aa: CASSLVVLAGGELFF
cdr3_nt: TGTGCCAGCAGCTTAGTTGTTCTAGCCGGCGGGGAGCTGTTTTTT

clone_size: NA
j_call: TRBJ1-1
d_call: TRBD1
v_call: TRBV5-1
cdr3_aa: CASSTGDVNTEAFF
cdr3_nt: TGCGCCAGCAGCACAGGGGACGTAAACACTGAAGCTTTCTTT

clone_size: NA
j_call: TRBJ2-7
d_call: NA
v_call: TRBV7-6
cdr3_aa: CASSAAPLSYEQYF
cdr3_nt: TGTGCCAGCAGCGCCGCCCCACTTTCCTACGAGCAGTACTTC

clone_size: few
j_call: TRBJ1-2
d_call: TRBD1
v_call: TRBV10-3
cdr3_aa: CAISPSGQGSYGYTF
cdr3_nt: TGTGCCATCAGCCCCTCGGGACAGGGATCCTATGGCTACACCTTC

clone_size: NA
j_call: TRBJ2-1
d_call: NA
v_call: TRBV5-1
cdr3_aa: CASSLDPAGYNEQFF
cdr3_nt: TGCGCCAGCAGCTTAGACCCGGCGGGGTACAATGAGCAGTTCTTC

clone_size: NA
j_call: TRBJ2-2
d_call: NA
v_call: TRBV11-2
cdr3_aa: CASSLSFRELFF
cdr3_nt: TGTGCCAGCAGCTTATCCTTCCGGGAGCTGTTTTTT

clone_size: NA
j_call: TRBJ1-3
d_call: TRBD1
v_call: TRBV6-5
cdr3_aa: CASRRGDRVDTIYF
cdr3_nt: TGTGCCAGCAGACGTGGAGACAGGGTAGACACCATATATTTT

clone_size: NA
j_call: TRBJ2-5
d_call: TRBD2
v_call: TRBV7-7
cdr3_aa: CASSLIAGGGKETQYF
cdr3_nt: TGTGCCAGCAGCTTGATAGCGGGGGGAGGAAAAGAGACCCAGTACTTC

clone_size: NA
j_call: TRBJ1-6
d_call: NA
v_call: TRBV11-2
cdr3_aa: CASSLAGGYNSPLHF
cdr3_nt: TGTGCCAGCAGCTTAGCCGGGGGATATAATTCACCCCTCCACTTT

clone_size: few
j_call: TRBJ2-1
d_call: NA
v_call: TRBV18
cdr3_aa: CASSPSPGSGEQFF
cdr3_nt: TGTGCCAGCTCTCCTTCCCCCGGGTCCGGTGAGCAGTTCTTC

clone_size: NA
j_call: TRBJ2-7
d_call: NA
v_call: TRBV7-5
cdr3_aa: CARSLVVTSGFYEQYF
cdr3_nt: TGTGCCAGAAGCTTAGTTGTGACTAGCGGATTCTACGAGCAGTACTTC

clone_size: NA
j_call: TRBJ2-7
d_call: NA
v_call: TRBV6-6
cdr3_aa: CASSYGAGIYEQYF
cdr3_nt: TGTGCCAGCAGTTACGGGGCGGGGATCTACGAGCAGTACTTC

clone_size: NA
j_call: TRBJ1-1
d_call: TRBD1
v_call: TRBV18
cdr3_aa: CASSQGTGDTEAFF
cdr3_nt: TGTGCCAGCTCTCAAGGGACAGGCGACACTGAAGCTTTCTTT

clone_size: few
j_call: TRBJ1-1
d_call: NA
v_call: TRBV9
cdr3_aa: CASSVGNRDHGEAFF
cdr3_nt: TGTGCCAGCAGCGTAGGGAACAGGGACCATGGTGAAGCTTTCTTT

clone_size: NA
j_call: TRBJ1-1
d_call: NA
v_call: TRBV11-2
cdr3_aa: CASSLAVYTEAFF
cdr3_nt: TGTGCCAGCAGCTTAGCGGTGTACACTGAAGCTTTCTTT

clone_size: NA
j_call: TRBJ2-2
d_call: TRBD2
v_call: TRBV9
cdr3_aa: CASSPTSGGPWNTGELFF
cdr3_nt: TGTGCCAGCAGCCCGACTAGCGGGGGGCCCTGGAACACCGGGGAGCTGTTTTTT

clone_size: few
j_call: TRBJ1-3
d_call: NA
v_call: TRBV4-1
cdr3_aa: CASSHPRRMGAYRGNTIYF
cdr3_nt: TGCGCCAGCAGCCACCCCCGTCGAATGGGGGCTTATCGTGGAAACACCATATATTTT

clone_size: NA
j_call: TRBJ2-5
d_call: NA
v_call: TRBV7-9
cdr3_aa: CASQTGQETQYF
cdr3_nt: TGTGCCAGCCAAACAGGCCAAGAGACCCAGTACTTC

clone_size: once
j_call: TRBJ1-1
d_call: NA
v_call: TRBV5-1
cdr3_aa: CASSSFVNTEAFF
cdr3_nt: TGCGCCAGCAGCTCCTTTGTGAACACTGAAGCTTTCTTT

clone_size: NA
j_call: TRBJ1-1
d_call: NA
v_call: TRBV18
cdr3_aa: CASSEAYTEAFF
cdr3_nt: TGTGCCAGCTCGGAGGCCTACACTGAAGCTTTCTTT

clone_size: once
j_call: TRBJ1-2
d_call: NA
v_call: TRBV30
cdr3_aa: CAWIGDTQWKGYTF
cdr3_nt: TGTGCCTGGATCGGGGACACTCAGTGGAAGGGCTACACCTTC

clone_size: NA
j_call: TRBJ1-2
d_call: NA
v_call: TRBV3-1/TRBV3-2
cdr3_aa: CASSQVGFRGYTF
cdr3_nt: TGTGCCAGCAGCCAAGTTGGTTTTCGGGGCTACACCTTC

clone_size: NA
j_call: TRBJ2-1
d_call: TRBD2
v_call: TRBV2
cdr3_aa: CASTPHGGAYNEQFF
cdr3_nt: TGTGCCAGCACCCCTCACGGGGGGGCTTACAATGAGCAGTTCTTC

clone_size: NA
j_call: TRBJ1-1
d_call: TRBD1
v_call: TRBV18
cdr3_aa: CASSPLEQGGQDTEAFF
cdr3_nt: TGTGCCAGCTCACCACTAGAACAGGGGGGCCAGGACACTGAAGCTTTCTTT

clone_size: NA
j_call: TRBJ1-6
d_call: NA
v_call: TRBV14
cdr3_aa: CASSQARIYNSPLHF
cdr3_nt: TGTGCCAGCAGCCAAGCCAGGATCTATAATTCACCCCTCCACTTT

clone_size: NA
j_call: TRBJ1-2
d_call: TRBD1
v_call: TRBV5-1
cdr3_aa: CASSPGGANYGYTF
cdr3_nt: TGCGCCAGCAGCCCAGGGGGAGCTAACTATGGCTACACCTTC

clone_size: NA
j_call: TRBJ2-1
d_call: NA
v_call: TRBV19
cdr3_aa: CASSLRGRPRYNEQFF
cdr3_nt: TGTGCCAGTAGTCTGCGGGGCCGCCCGAGGTACAATGAGCAGTTCTTC

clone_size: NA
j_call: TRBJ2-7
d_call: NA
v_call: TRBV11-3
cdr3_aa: CASSPMGLRCEQYF
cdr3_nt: TGTGCCAGCAGCCCCATGGGACTCCGTTGCGAGCAGTACTTC

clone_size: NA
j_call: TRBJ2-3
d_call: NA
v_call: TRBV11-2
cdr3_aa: CASSLGPWAGRQYTQYF
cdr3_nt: TGTGCCAGCAGCTTAGGCCCTTGGGCGGGGCGCCAGTATACGCAGTATTTT

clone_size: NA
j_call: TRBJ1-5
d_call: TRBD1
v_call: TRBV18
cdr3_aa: CASSPAGTGGGNQPQHF
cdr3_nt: TGTGCCAGCTCACCTGCCGGGACAGGGGGCGGCAATCAGCCCCAGCATTTT

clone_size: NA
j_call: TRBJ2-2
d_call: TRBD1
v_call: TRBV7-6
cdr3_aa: CASSPAGTGFTGELFF
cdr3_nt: TGTGCCAGCAGCCCCGCCGGGACAGGGTTCACCGGGGAGCTGTTTTTT

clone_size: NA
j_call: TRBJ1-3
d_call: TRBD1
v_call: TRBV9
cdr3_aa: CASSLDRGSGNTIYF
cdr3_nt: TGTGCCAGCAGCCTTGACAGGGGCTCTGGAAACACCATATATTTT

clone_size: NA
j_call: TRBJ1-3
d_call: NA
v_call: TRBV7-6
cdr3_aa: CASSQSGGRGNTIYF
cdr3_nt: TGTGCCAGCAGCCAATCCGGGGGGCGCGGAAACACCATATATTTT

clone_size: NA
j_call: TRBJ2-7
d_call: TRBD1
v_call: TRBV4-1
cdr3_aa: CASSQDRGRGTGDYEQYF
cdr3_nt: TGCGCCAGCAGCCAAGATCGCGGGCGGGGGACAGGGGACTACGAGCAGTACTTC

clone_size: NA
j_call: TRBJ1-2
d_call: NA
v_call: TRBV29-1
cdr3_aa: CSVEFQNYGYTF
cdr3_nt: TGCAGCGTTGAATTTCAGAACTATGGCTACACCTTC

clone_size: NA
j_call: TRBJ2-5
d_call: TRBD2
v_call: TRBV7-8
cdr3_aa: CASSLDPSGGQETQYF
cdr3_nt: TGTGCCAGCAGCTTAGATCCTAGCGGGGGGCAAGAGACCCAGTACTTC

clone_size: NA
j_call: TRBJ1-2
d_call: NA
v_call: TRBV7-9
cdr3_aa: CASSLVAGYGYTF
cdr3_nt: TGTGCCAGCAGCTTAGTGGCAGGCTATGGCTACACCTTC

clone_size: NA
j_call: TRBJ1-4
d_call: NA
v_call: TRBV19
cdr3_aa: CASRYSSPPGDEKLFF
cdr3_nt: TGTGCCAGTAGGTACTCCTCTCCCCCGGGGGATGAAAAACTGTTTTTT

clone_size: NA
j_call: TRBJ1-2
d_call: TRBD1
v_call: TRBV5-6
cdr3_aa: CASSLVGQVYGYTF
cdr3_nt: TGTGCCAGCAGCTTGGTTGGACAGGTCTATGGCTACACCTTC

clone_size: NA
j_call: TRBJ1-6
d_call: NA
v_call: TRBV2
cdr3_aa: CASSGPGPDSPLHF
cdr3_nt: TGTGCCAGCAGTGGTCCGGGTCCGGATTCACCCCTCCACTTT

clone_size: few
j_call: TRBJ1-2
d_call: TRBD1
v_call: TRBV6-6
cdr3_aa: CASRRGQGAGGYTF
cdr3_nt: TGTGCCAGCAGAAGGGGACAGGGGGCAGGGGGCTACACCTTC

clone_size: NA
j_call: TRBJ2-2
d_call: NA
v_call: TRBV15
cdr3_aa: CATSRGISRTGELFF
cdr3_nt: TGTGCCACCAGCAGGGGCATCAGCAGGACCGGGGAGCTGTTTTTT

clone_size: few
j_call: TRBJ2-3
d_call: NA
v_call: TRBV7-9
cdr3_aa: CASSFGDTQYF
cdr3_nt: TGTGCCAGCAGCTTCGGGGATACGCAGTATTTT

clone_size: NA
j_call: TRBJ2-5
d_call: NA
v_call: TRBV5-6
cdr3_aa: CASSTGETQYF
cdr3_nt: TGTGCCAGCAGCACGGGAGAGACCCAGTACTTC

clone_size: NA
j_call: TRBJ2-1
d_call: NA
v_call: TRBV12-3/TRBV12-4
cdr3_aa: CASSFRGLGLQFF
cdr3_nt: TGTGCCAGCAGTTTTAGGGGGTTGGGGTTGCAGTTCTTC

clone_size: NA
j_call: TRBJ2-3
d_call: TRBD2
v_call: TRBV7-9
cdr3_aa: CASSLTGLATDTQYF
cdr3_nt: TGTGCCAGCAGCTTAACAGGACTAGCGACAGATACGCAGTATTTT

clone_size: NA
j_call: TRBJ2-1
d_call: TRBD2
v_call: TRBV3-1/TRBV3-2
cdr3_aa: CASSQDGIAGGRNEQFF
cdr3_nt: TGTGCCAGCAGCCAAGATGGTATCGCGGGGGGGCGAAATGAGCAGTTCTTC

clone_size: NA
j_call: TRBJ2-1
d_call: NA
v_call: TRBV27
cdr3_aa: CASRDPGTKQFF
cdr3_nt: TGTGCCAGCAGAGACCCGGGAACAAAGCAGTTCTTC

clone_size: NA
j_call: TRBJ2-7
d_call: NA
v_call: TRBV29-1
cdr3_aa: CSVKTGPEQYF
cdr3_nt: TGCAGCGTGAAGACAGGACCCGAGCAGTACTTC

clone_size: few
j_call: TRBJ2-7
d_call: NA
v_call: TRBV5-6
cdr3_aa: CASSFLYEQYF
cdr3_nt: TGTGCCAGCAGCTTCCTCTACGAGCAGTACTTC

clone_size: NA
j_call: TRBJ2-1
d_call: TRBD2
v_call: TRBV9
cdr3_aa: CASSVGLAGDNEQFF
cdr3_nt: TGTGCCAGCAGCGTAGGACTAGCCGGTGACAATGAGCAGTTCTTC

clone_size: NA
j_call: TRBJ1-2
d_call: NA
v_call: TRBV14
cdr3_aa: CASSERETPARGYTF
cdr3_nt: TGTGCCAGCAGCGAGCGGGAGACCCCGGCGCGGGGCTACACCTTC